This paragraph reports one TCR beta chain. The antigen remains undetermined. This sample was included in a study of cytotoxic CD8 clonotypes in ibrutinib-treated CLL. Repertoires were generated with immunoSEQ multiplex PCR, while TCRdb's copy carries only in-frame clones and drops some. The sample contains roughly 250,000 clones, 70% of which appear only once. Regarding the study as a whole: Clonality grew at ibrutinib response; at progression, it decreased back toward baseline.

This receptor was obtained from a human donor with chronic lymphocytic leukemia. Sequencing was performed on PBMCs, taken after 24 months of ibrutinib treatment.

The CDR3 loop reads CASSIRDFGLAVSGNIQYF. The CDR3 bases are TGTGCCAGTAGTATAAGGGACTTCGGACTAGCGGTCTCTGGTAACATTCAGTACTTC. The chain is built from TRBV19 and TRBJ2-4; TRBD2 agrees at 10 bases. The CDR3 consists of 19 residues. J lost 7 bases, V lost 2 bases, and 17 bases had no gene match. Per germline, CDR1 LNHDA and CDR2 SQIVND (reference sequence).